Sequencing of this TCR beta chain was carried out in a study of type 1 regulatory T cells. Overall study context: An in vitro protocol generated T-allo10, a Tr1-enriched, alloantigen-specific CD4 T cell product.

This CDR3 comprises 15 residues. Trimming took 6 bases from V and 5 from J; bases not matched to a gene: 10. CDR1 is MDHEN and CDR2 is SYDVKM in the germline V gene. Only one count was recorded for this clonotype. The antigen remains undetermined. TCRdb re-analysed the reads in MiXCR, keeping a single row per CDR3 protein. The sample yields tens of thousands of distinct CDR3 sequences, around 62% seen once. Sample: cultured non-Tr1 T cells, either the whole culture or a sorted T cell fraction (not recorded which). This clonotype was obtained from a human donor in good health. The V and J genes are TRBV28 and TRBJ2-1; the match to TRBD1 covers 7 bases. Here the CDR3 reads CASSPFRDSNNEQFF. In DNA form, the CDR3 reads TGTGCCAGCAGCCCATTCCGGGACAGTAACAATGAGCAGTTCTTC. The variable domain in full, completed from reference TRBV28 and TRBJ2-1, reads DVKVTQSSRYLVKRTGEKVFLECVQDMDHENMFWYRQDPGLGLRLIYFSYDVKMKEKGDIPEGYSVSREKKERFSLILESASTNQTSMYLCASSPFRDSNNEQFFGPGTRLTVL.